The T cell receptor beta chain described here comes from a study of blood T cells in healthy people across ages. A second about 6 to 11 cycle PCR used barcoded and J-beta primers. TCRdb redid the calling of the 5' RACE reads with MiXCR, one entry per CDR3 protein. The top ten clones hold around 8% of a sample with over a million distinct CDR3 sequences, 42% of them seen once. The CDR3 runs to 18 residues. The V end was cut by 3 bases, the J end by 0 bases, with 20 bases between. Germline loops: CDR1 MNHEY, CDR2 SVGAGI. Source material: blood. The chain is built from TRBV6-5 and TRBJ1-1; D gene ambiguous. This clonotype was sampled from a woman younger than 30 in good health. The CDR3 DNA reads TGTGCCAGCAGTTATTCGAGTAACGTTGTTGGCTTGAACACTGAAGCTTTCTTT. This sequence encodes CASSYSSNVVGLNTEAFF.